Given below is one TCR beta chain in context. Its antigen remains unknown. This sample is drawn from a study of beta chain features in type 1 diabetes. Expressed TCRB transcripts were sequenced, since all the RNA that had been isolated was reverse transcribed. TCRdb keeps only in-frame clones here, not all; method: immunoSEQ multiplex PCR. The table records hundreds of thousands of clones, roughly 12% of them present only once. Each donor gave one heparinised blood draw averaging roughly 100 mL. Sorted CD4+ subsets: naive, central memory, regulatory, stem cell-like memory (CD45RO/CCR7/CD25/CD127/CD95/CD27 panel). Overall study results and limits: Researchers caution that PCR might favor shorter templates, equally among patients and controls. The naive, central memory and Treg TCRB repertoires looked more alike in patients than they did in healthy donors.

The germline CDR1 and CDR2 sequences are SGHVS and FNYEAQ. The CDR3 runs to 16 residues. V lost 5 bases, J lost 1 base, and 6 bases stayed unmatched. The chain is built from TRBV7-6 and TRBJ2-3; TRBD2 aligns across 10 bases. Material for sequencing was naive CD4+ T cells from blood. This clonotype was sampled from a young man in good health. The CDR3 sequence: CASSRGTSAGTDTQYF. CDR3 nucleotide sequence: TGTGCCAGCAGCCGCGGGACTAGCGCCGGCACAGATACGCAGTATTTT. Full variable domain (outside the CDR3, taken from reference TRBV7-6 and TRBJ2-3): GAGVSQSPRYKVTKRGQDVALRCDPISGHVSLYWYRQALGQGPEFLTYFNYEAQQDKSGLPNDRFSAERPEGSISTLTIQRTEQRDSAMYRCASSRGTSAGTDTQYFGPGTRLTVL.